The present entry profiles one T cell receptor (beta chain) with its context. This sample was included in a study of shared clonotypes between healthy human individuals. Produced via immunoSEQ multiplex PCR; TCRdb's table is partial and in-frame only. The profile covers over 850,000 clones, with approximately 80% appearing a single time and roughly 0.61% taken by the ten largest. The trim removed 6 bases at V and 2 bases at J, leaving 11 bases unmatched. This CDR3 contains 17 residues. Germline V gene data show CDR1 as SEHNR and CDR2 as FQNEAQ (reference sequence). The sequenced sample consisted of memory CD4+ T cells from PBMCs. Subset specified: CD45RA-negative fraction. V usage is TRBV7-9 and J usage is TRBJ2-2; TRBD2 matches 8 bases. The origin of this receptor is a man between 18 and 35 years old in good health. Some clones in this sample may be carry-over from other donors' samples. CDR3 sequence (DNA): TGTGCCAGCAGACGTGGAACCGGGGGGGCTAACACCGGGGAGCTGTTTTTT. Translating it yields CASRRGTGGANTGELFF.